The 2 T cell receptor beta chains below all came from one sample that was sequenced in a study of radiotherapy plus CTLA-4 blockade in lung cancer. Assay used: immunoSEQ multiplex PCR; TCRdb lists only in-frame clones, some missing. The data hold around 24,000 clones, with roughly 73% observed a single time. The sample consisted of peripheral blood, taken from a patient treated with radiotherapy plus ipilimumab. The receptors were sampled from a human donor with non-small cell lung cancer who had stable disease on radiotherapy plus ipilimumab.

The chain joins TRBV6-5 to TRBJ1-2; D unresolved. The V gene's germline CDR1 is MNHEY and CDR2 SVGAGI. The CDR3 extends over 15 amino acids. The germline V and J ends were trimmed by 9 bases and 2 bases, with 19 bases remaining between them. The CDR3 is CARLPSGESNYGYTF. The CDR3 coding sequence is TGTGCCAGACTCCCTAGCGGGGAGTCCAACTATGGCTACACCTTC.

V is TRBV18 and J is TRBJ2-7, with 8 bases aligning to TRBD2. Trimming took 0 bases from V and 3 from J; bases not matched to a gene: 7. Germline CDR1 is KGHSH and CDR2 is LQKENI. The length of the CDR3 is 16 residues. CDR3 sequence (DNA): TGTGCCAGCTCACCACCGCCCCGGGGGGGAAACTACGAGCAGTACTTC. It encodes CASSPPPRGGNYEQYF. Using reference TRBV18 and TRBJ2-7 for the parts outside the CDR3, the full variable domain is NAGVMQNPRHLVRRRGQEARLRCSPMKGHSHVYWYRQLPEEGLKFMVYLQKENIIDESGMPKERFSAEFPKEGPSILRIQQVVRGDSAAYFCASSPPPRGGNYEQYFGPGTRLTVT.